This T cell receptor beta chain was documented in a study of technical replicates of blood from a few donors. The germline V gene encodes CDR1 ENHRY and CDR2 SYGVKD. The CDR3 has 13 residues. Trimming cost V 10 bases and J 8 bases; bases outside gene matches: 10. Sequencing was performed with immunoSEQ multiplex PCR; in TCRdb, only in-frame clones are kept and a portion is missing. Of approximately 70,000 clones in the sample, roughly 92% are singletons; the top ten hold roughly 0.33%. The chain carries TRBV10-3 and TRBJ2-1, with 8 positions matching TRBD1. Material for sequencing was T cells isolated from PBMCs. This receptor was identified in a human donor in good health. The CDR3 DNA reads as TGTGCCAGGAAGAGGGCAGGGGGCGATGAGCAGTTCTTC. It encodes CARKRAGGDEQFF.